Below, 7 T cell receptor beta chains from the same sample are listed, as sequenced in a study of T cells after yellow fever vaccination. Each CDR3 protein gets one entry after TCRdb re-called the 5' RACE reads with MiXCR. The sample consists of some 110,000 distinct CDR3 sequences, 7% to 8.5% of them appearing once. This sample comprised CD8+ T cells sorted from PBMCs, obtained 45 days after the yellow fever booster vaccination. The receptors derive from a man aged 25 to 40 who received the YFV17D yellow fever vaccine.

This clonotype was observed at least ten times. This chain uses TRBV4-3 with TRBJ2-7, with TRBD1 identical over 8 bases. This CDR3 has 16 amino acids. CDR1 and CDR2 from the germline V gene are LGHNA and YSLEER. J gave up 5 bases and V 0 bases, and 9 bases lay outside the gene matches. CDR3: CASSQDLSRGLNEQYF. Written as DNA, the CDR3 is TGCGCCAGCAGCCAAGATTTGAGCAGGGGGCTGAACGAGCAGTACTTC.

This clonotype was observed at least ten times. The rearrangement uses TRBV27 and TRBJ2-1; tentative D call: TRBD2 (5 bases). The CDR3 consists of 13 residues. The germline gives CDR1 MNHEY, CDR2 SMNVEV (reference sequence). V was trimmed by 6 bases and J by 4 bases, leaving 10 bases between them. CDR3 protein: CASSRGTYNEQFF. As DNA, the CDR3 is TGTGCCAGCAGCCGGGGTACTTACAATGAGCAGTTCTTC.

Ten or more counts support this clonotype. This chain uses TRBV5-1 with TRBJ2-1, with TRBD2 matching 15 bases. The CDR3 is made up of 19 amino acids. Losses at the gene ends were 2 bases for V and 2 bases for J; bases not matched to a gene: 8. In germline, CDR1 is SGHRS, CDR2 YFSETQ. The DNA of the CDR3 is TGCGCCAGCAGCTTTCTTACGGGACTAGCGGGAGGCCCCTACAATGAGCAGTTCTTC. Protein product: CASSFLTGLAGGPYNEQFF.

This chain uses TRBV20-1 with TRBJ2-1; no definite D call. The germline V gene encodes CDR1 DFQATT and CDR2 SNEGSKA (reference sequence). CDR3 length: 11 amino acids. V lost 5 bases and J 7 bases, leaving 9 bases between the germline ends. The CDR3 DNA follows: TGCAGTGCTCTACTGAGGAATGAGCAGTTCTTC. It yields the protein CSALLRNEQFF.

The J gene is TRBJ2-3, the V gene TRBV7-2; 9 bases are shared with TRBD2. The CDR3 totals 18 residues. The ends lost 0 bases at V and 6 bases at J; junction bases unmatched: 13. The germline CDR1 and CDR2 sequences are SGHTA and FQGNSA. Written as DNA, the CDR3 is TGTGCCAGCAGCTTAGCCCACCTAGCGGGGCCGAGGCGGGATACGCAGTATTTT. Residues: CASSLAHLAGPRRDTQYF.

This clonotype came up many times. The rearrangement uses TRBV29-1 and TRBJ1-1; D remains unclear. V was shortened by 4 bases and J by 1 base, with 4 bases between the two germline ends. This CDR3 is built from 11 residues. Looked up from germline, CDR1 is SQVTM and CDR2 is ANQGSEA. In DNA, the CDR3 is TGCAGCGTTGGACAGAACACTGAAGCTTTCTTT. It encodes CSVGQNTEAFF. Full variable domain (missing parts from reference TRBV29-1 and TRBJ1-1): SAVISQKPSRDICQRGTSLTIQCQVDSQVTMMFWYRQQPGQSLTLIATANQGSEATYESGFVIDKFPISRPNLTFSTLTVSNMSPEDSSIYLCSVGQNTEAFFGQGTRLTVV.

This clonotype was seen ten or more times. The CDR3 DNA follows: TGTGCCACCAGCCTCGACCTAGGGCTTACCAATGAGCAGTTCTTC. It is translated as CATSLDLGLTNEQFF. The gene calls are TRBV15 and TRBJ2-1; D gene ambiguous. This CDR3 has 15 amino acids. Deletions cut 5 bases from V and 6 bases from J, with 17 bases between. Per the germline V gene, CDR1 is LNHNV and CDR2 is YYDKDF (reference sequence).